This T cell receptor (beta chain) stems from a study of blood T cells in healthy people across ages. Study-level points and caveats: Diversity was higher, and naive CD4+ cells more numerous, in long-lived donors than in aged donors.

This clonotype was counted a few times. The target antigen is unknown. This CDR3 spans 17 amino acids. Looked up from germline, CDR1 is LGHNA and CDR2 is YSLEER. Trimming cost V 0 bases and J 3 bases, with 15 bases left between them. With a J-beta primer mix and a sample-barcoded 5' primer, a second PCR ran roughly 7 to 11 cycles. TCRdb redid the calling of the 5' RACE reads with MiXCR, one entry per CDR3 protein. The sample has about 940,000 distinct CDR3 sequences; around 48% are singletons. V and J are TRBV4-3 and TRBJ1-5; D is undetermined. The source material was blood. This sequence was found in a man aged 25 to 40 in good health. The CDR3 loop is CASSQEIGRVSNQPQHF. Written as DNA, the CDR3 is TGCGCCAGCAGCCAAGAAATCGGGAGGGTGTCCAATCAGCCCCAGCATTTT.